A single sample is the source of the 20 T cell receptor beta chains below, sequenced in a study of CD8 T cells in ankylosing spondylitis. Antigens of these TCRs are unknown. The study, taken as a whole, reports: Within ankylosing spondylitis blood, a TCR beta motif made up of eight highly homologous variants appeared to be characteristic.

TCRdb itself ran the 5' RACE reads through MiXCR, one entry per CDR3 protein. The table includes hundreds of thousands of distinct CDR3 sequences, approximately 12% detected once. Sequences were obtained from blood, either unsorted or a sorted T cell fraction (not recorded which). These TCRs come from a male donor with ankylosing spondylitis.

This clonotype showed up many times. The genes are TRBV4-2 and TRBJ2-7; D uncertain. The V gene lost 3 bases and the J gene lost 2 bases, with 5 bases spanning the gap. Germline lookup yields CDR1 LGHNA and CDR2 YNFKEQ. The CDR3 runs 12 residues. CDR3 in DNA: TGTGCCAGCAGCCAGGGTCCCTACGAGCAGTACTTC. Translated, it gives CASSQGPYEQYF.

This clonotype was seen repeatedly, ten times or more. The gene calls are TRBV4-3 and TRBJ1-1; the match to TRBD1 covers 9 bases. CDR1 LGHNA and CDR2 YSLEER come from the germline V gene. The J segment lost 5 bases and the V segment lost 3 bases, leaving 7 bases of the junction unmatched. The CDR3 loop spans 15 amino acids. The DNA of the CDR3 is TGCGCCAGCAGCCATGGGGACAGGGAGGAAACTGAAGCTTTCTTT. This codes for CASSHGDREETEAFF.

The rearrangement joins TRBV20-1 to TRBJ1-2; 7 nucleotides agree with TRBD1. V shed 0 bases, J shed 8 bases, and the junction held 12 bases outside the gene matches. CDR1 and CDR2 (germline): DFQATT, SNEGSKA (reference sequence). The CDR3 loop spans 15 amino acids. CDR3 bases: TGCAGTGCTAGAGATCGCCCAAATAACAGGGGCGGCTACACCTTC. The encoded protein is CSARDRPNNRGGYTF.

The chain carries TRBV7-2 and TRBJ1-5; tentative D call: TRBD1 (5 bases). This CDR3 contains 15 residues. Between the trimmed V and J ends, which lost 1 base and 6 bases, there was a span of 13 bases. The germline gives CDR1 SGHTA, CDR2 FQGNSA. Here the CDR3 reads CASSLEAGMGQPQHF. The CDR3 region has the DNA TGTGCCAGCAGCTTAGAAGCAGGGATGGGTCAGCCCCAGCATTTT.

There are many counts of this clonotype. The gene calls are TRBV20-1 and TRBJ2-7; possibly TRBD1 for D (6 bases). Between the trimmed V and J ends, which lost 2 bases and 3 bases, there was a span of 14 bases. CDR3 size: 14 residues. CDR1 and CDR2 from the germline V gene are DFQATT and SNEGSKA (reference sequence). CDR3 in DNA: TGCAGTGCTAGACTGGACAGATCGCTCTACGAGCAGTACTTC. This sequence encodes CSARLDRSLYEQYF.

The rearrangement uses TRBV3-1 and TRBJ2-1; tentative D call: TRBD2 (6 bases). Germline CDR1 reads LGHDT; CDR2 reads YNNKEL (reference sequence). Trimming pared 0 bases from V and 8 bases from J, leaving 11 bases between. The CDR3 loop spans 14 amino acids. CDR3 sequence reads: CASSQDSPSDEQFF. CDR3 coding DNA: TGTGCCAGCAGCCAAGATTCTCCTAGCGATGAGCAGTTCTTC.

The rearrangement joins TRBV7-9 to TRBJ2-3; a possible D gene is TRBD2 (5 bases). The CDR3 loop spans 16 amino acids. Germline CDR1 is SEHNR and CDR2 is FQNEAQ (reference sequence). V shed 2 bases and J shed 2 bases, with 14 bases lying between them. The CDR3 coding sequence is TGTGCCAGCAGCTTAAATCCTAGCCGATCCACAGATACGCAGTATTTT. As protein: CASSLNPSRSTDTQYF.

This clonotype has a handful of counts. The rearrangement joins TRBV20-1 to TRBJ2-1, with 8 bases aligning to TRBD2. Germline assignment: CDR1 DFQATT and CDR2 SNEGSKA (reference sequence). The CDR3 spans 14 residues. V shed 3 bases, J shed 6 bases, and the junction held 7 bases outside the gene matches. The CDR3 region has the DNA TGCAGTGCTAGTGATAGCCTAGCGGGCAATGAGCAGTTCTTC. Translating gives CSASDSLAGNEQFF.

This clonotype was seen many times. The chain carries TRBV20-1 and TRBJ2-4; 10 nucleotides align to TRBD2. The CDR3 consists of 14 residues. Germline CDR1 DFQATT, CDR2 SNEGSKA (reference sequence). V was clipped by 3 bases and J by 9 bases; unmatched bases: 8. The CDR3 spells CSASLAGAPTIQYF. CDR3 bases: TGCAGTGCTAGTCTAGCGGGGGCTCCGACCATTCAGTACTTC.

The J gene is TRBJ2-3, the V gene TRBV24-1; D is perhaps TRBD1 (5 bases). V was shortened by 7 bases and J by 4 bases, with 17 bases between the two germline ends. CDR3 length equals 15 residues. Germline CDR1 KGHDR, CDR2 SFDVKD. The CDR3 DNA sequence: TGTGCCACCAGCCCCCCTCAGGGTTTGGCAGATACGCAGTATTTT. Its translation: CATSPPQGLADTQYF.

The sample holds a few counts of this clonotype. The gene calls are TRBV7-9 and TRBJ2-7; 8 nucleotides agree with TRBD1. CDR3 size: 14 residues. Germline V gene sequence: CDR1 SEHNR, CDR2 FQNEAQ (reference sequence). J lost 3 bases, V lost 5 bases, and 6 bases had no gene match. The CDR3 here is CASSQGALGYEQYF. The DNA for the CDR3 is TGTGCCAGCAGCCAGGGGGCGTTAGGCTACGAGCAGTACTTC.

This clonotype was counted only a few times. V usage is TRBV18 and J usage is TRBJ2-5; 8 bases are shared with TRBD2. The CDR3 has 15 residues. V gave up 1 base and J gave up 0 bases; unmatched junction bases: 1. Germline CDR1 and CDR2: KGHSH and LQKENI. CDR3 sequence (DNA): TGTGCCAGCTCACCACTAGCGGGGAACCAAGAGACCCAGTACTTC. It encodes CASSPLAGNQETQYF.

This chain links TRBV7-2 with TRBJ2-7, with D possibly matching TRBD2 (5 bases). The CDR3 sequence is 13 residues long. Germline assignment: CDR1 SGHTA and CDR2 FQGNSA. The V gene lost 5 bases and the J gene lost 7 bases, with 15 bases spanning the gap. CDR3 nucleotide sequence: TGTGCCAGCAGCCTCCCCGGGCGGAGGGAGCAGTACTTC. It translates to CASSLPGRREQYF.

This chain uses TRBV20-1 with TRBJ2-1, with TRBD2 matching over 13 bases. Germline V gene lookup returns CDR1 DFQATT and CDR2 SNEGSKA (reference sequence). With V trimmed by 5 bases and J by 9 bases, 13 bases remained unmatched. This CDR3 region has 16 residues. The CDR3 nucleotides read TGCAGTGCTCCTCCCATGACTAGCGGGAGGTGGGGTGAGCAGTTCTTC. Amino acid sequence: CSAPPMTSGRWGEQFF.

The rearrangement links TRBV20-1 to TRBJ1-5; maybe TRBD1 (6 bases). Trimming took off 5 bases at V and 6 bases at J, with 17 bases between the two ends. In germline, CDR1 is DFQATT, CDR2 SNEGSKA (reference sequence). There are 14 residues in the CDR3. The DNA for the CDR3 is TGCAGTGCTTCAAGGGACACCAGCCCTCAGCCCCAGCATTTT. Its protein is CSASRDTSPQPQHF.

This clonotype has at least ten counts. This chain connects TRBV20-1 to TRBJ2-7; TRBD1 matches 11 bases. This CDR3 region has 15 residues. The V gene end was trimmed by 3 bases and the J gene end by 3 bases; junction bases not matched to a gene: 7. The germline CDR1 and CDR2 sequences are DFQATT and SNEGSKA (reference sequence). The CDR3 DNA follows: TGCAGTGCTAGTGCCGGGACAGGGGGGTTCTACGAGCAGTACTTC. It is translated as CSASAGTGGFYEQYF.

This clonotype was seen ten or more times. This chain joins TRBV5-1 and TRBJ1-5, with 7 bases lining up with TRBD1. V shed 4 bases, J shed 7 bases, and the junction held 11 bases outside the gene matches. The CDR3 has 15 amino acids. Germline CDR1 is SGHRS and CDR2 is YFSETQ. The CDR3 reads CASSLGGTVGQPQHF. The CDR3 DNA follows: TGCGCCAGCAGCCTCGGGGGGACAGTAGGACAGCCCCAGCATTTT. The variable domain in full, with the rest retrieved from reference TRBV5-1 and TRBJ1-5, is KAGVTQTPRYLIKTRGQQVTLSCSPISGHRSVSWYQQTPGQGLQFLFEYFSETQRNKGNFPGRFSGRQFSNSRSEMNVSTLELGDSALYLCASSLGGTVGQPQHFGDGTRLSIL.

This clonotype was counted a few times. V and J are TRBV4-2 and TRBJ2-3; tentatively, D is TRBD2 (6 bases). The V gene's germline CDR1 is LGHNA and CDR2 YNFKEQ. V lost 1 base, J lost 6 bases, and 14 bases lay in between. The CDR3 extends over 15 amino acids. This CDR3 is CASSQVGRESDTQYF. The CDR3 DNA follows: TGTGCCAGCAGCCAAGTAGGTCGGGAGTCGGATACGCAGTATTTT.

The chain employs TRBV5-1 and TRBJ1-4; a possible D gene is TRBD1 (6 bases). The V gene's germline CDR1 is SGHRS and CDR2 YFSETQ. Trimming removed 4 bases at V and 8 bases at J, with 15 bases between. The CDR3 totals 14 residues. The chain's CDR3 is CASSQGQIQEKLFF. The CDR3 bases are TGCGCCAGCAGCCAGGGACAAATTCAGGAAAAACTGTTTTTT.

This clonotype appeared many times. The chain has TRBV28 and TRBJ2-1, with a weak D call TRBD2 (5 bases). The CDR3 length is 16 residues. V lost 5 bases, J lost 0 bases, and 14 bases lay in between. In germline, CDR1 is MDHEN, CDR2 SYDVKM. CDR3 sequence reads: CASSTAGASSYNEQFF. As DNA, the CDR3 is TGTGCCAGCAGTACCGCGGGCGCGAGCTCCTACAATGAGCAGTTCTTC.